This TCR beta chain was identified during a study of regulatory T cells in long-lasting Graves disease. Germline values: CDR1 SGHRS, CDR2 YFSETQ. Germline trimming cut 4 bases from V and 3 bases from J; bases unmatched to any gene: 7. The CDR3 totals 14 residues. Building the TCR beta libraries relied on iRepertoire HTBI primers, and CDR3 regions underwent Arm-PCR. TCRdb redid the calling of the multiplex PCR reads with MiXCR, one entry per CDR3 protein. The table has around 450,000 distinct CDR3 sequences, 14% to 15% seen once; the top ten hold over 15%. In its sample, this clonotype was seen many times. The time point is: newly diagnosed GD, antithyroid drugs for less than 3 months. PBMC RNA served as the TCR library source. These data also featured in a second study, about T cells in Graves' hyperthyroidism and ophthalmopathy. That study adds: Investigators excluded patients with uncontrolled infection, other autoimmune disease, pregnancy or lactation. Diagnoses used clinical symptoms, serum thyroxine and TRAb, thyroid ultrasound and orbital computed tomography.

Specimen: peripheral blood mononuclear cells (PBMCs), collected at new diagnosis, from a patient treated with antithyroid drugs. The receptor was derived from a young woman with Graves disease. The J gene is TRBJ2-7, the V gene TRBV5-1; 7 nucleotides align to TRBD2. CDR3 loop: CASSPGGLYYEQYF. The CDR3 nucleotides are TGCGCCAGCAGCCCCGGGGGACTATACTACGAGCAGTACTTC.